The present T cell receptor (beta chain) was sequenced within a study of T cell clonality in common variable immunodeficiency. Whole-study results and caveats: CVID subjects shared fewer TCRbeta clones than healthy controls did. Repertoire-complication correlations in CVID were limited by patient heterogeneity. Fewer deletions and N-nucleotide insertions were reportedly seen in common variable immunodeficiency TCR beta sequences. TCRbeta clonality was increased in CVID versus healthy controls.

This clone has at least ten counts. Antigen: not known. The CDR3 end lies 3 residues beyond the end of the read and is filled in from the germline J gene. Looked up from germline, CDR1 is LNHDA and CDR2 is SQIVND (reference sequence). The CDR3 spans 16 residues. V was clipped by 5 bases and J by 0 bases, with 13 bases between them. Measured with immunoSEQ multiplex PCR; TCRdb has only the in-frame clones, and not every one. Observed in the sample are about 52,000 clones, none of them singletons. The sequence was collected from a person aged 18 to 75 in good health. V usage is TRBV19 and J usage is TRBJ1-4; D not resolved. Source material: peripheral blood mononuclear cells. The CDR3 bases that were read are TGTGCCAGTAGTCAGATGAGGTCCGCAACTAATGAAAAA. Its protein product is CASSQMRSATNEK. The entire CDR3 protein is CASSQMRSATNEKLFF.